At least ten counts were recorded for the clone carrying this TCR beta chain. Its antigen is unidentified. A lack of ophthalmopathy progression within 18 months defined stable Graves' hyperthyroidism. Orbital computed tomography and thyroid ultrasound, together with serum TRAb and thyroxine and clinical symptoms, were used for diagnoses. Amplified TCR beta CDR3 regions derived from RNA transcripts. First-round RT-PCR targeting the TCR CDR3 was performed with the HTBI primer set. MiXCR was run by TCRdb on the multiplex PCR reads, yielding one entry per CDR3 protein. The data contain roughly 570,000 distinct CDR3 sequences, 46% of them singletons. These data are taken from a study of T cells in Graves' hyperthyroidism and ophthalmopathy. Study results and caveats: Researchers report that a 13 V-J model separated ophthalmopathy from stable hyperthyroidism. Most thyroid clonotypes that were expanded above 0.001 also turned up in blood.

This CDR3 is 16 amino acids long. Germline trimming cut 6 bases from V and 7 bases from J; bases unmatched to any gene: 11. This chain uses TRBV12-3 or TRBV12-4 with TRBJ2-2; 10 bases are a match to TRBD2. This TCR was recovered from a woman aged 18-30 years with Graves' hyperthyroidism. Sequencing input: peripheral blood or thyroid tissue (not recorded which). CDR3: CASRPLAGEGSGELFF. CDR3 nucleotide sequence: TGTGCCAGCAGACCCCTAGCGGGAGAAGGTAGCGGGGAGCTGTTTTTT.